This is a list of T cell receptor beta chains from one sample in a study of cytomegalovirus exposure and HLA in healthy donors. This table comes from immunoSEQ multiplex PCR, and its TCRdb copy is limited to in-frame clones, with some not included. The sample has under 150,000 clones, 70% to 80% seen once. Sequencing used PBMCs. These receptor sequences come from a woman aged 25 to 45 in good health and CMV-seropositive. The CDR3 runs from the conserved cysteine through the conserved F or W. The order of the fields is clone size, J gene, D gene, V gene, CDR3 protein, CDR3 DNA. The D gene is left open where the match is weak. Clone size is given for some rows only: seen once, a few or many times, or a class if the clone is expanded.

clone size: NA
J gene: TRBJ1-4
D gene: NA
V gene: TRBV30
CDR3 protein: CAGAAVTNEKLFF
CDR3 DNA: TGTGCCGGAGCGGCCGTTACTAATGAAAAACTGTTTTTT

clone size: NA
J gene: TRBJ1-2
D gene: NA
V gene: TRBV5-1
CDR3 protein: CASSLGPAGAGGYTF
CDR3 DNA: TGCGCCAGCAGCCTCGGGCCAGCGGGGGCAGGTGGCTACACCTTC

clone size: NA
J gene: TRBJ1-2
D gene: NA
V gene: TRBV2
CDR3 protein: CASSDRSIYGYTF
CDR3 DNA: TGTGCCAGCAGCGACAGGAGTATCTATGGCTACACCTTC

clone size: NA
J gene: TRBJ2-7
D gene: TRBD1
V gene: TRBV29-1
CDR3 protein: CSAEDRGDYEQYF
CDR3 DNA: TGCAGCGCCGAGGACAGGGGGGACTACGAGCAGTACTTC

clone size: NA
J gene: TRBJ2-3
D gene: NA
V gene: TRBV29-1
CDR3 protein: CSGVSPRRIDTQYF
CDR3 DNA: TGCAGCGGAGTGTCCCCCCGCCGCATCGATACGCAGTATTTT

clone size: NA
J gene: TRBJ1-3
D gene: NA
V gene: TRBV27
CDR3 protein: CASSLSPTGSGNTIYF
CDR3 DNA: TGTGCCAGCAGTTTATCGCCCACGGGGTCTGGAAACACCATATATTTT

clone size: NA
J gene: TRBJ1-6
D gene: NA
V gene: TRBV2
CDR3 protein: CASSESRGSPLHF
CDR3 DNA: TGTGCCAGCAGTGAGTCTAGGGGTTCACCCCTCCACTTT

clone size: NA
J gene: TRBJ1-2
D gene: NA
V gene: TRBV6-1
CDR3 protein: CASTPHLRQSNYTF
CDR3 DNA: TGTGCCAGCACGCCCCATTTACGACAGAGCAATTACACCTTC

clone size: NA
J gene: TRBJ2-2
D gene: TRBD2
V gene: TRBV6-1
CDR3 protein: CASSEWGGNTGELFF
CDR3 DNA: TGTGCCAGCAGTGAATGGGGGGGGAACACCGGGGAGCTGTTTTTT

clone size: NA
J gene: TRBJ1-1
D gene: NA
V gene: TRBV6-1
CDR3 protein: CASEGQMNTEAFF
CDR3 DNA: TGTGCCAGCGAAGGACAGATGAACACTGAAGCTTTCTTT

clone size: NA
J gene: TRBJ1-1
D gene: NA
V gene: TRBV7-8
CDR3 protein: CASLLQGSAFF
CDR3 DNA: TGTGCCAGCCTACTTCAGGGGTCGGCTTTCTTT

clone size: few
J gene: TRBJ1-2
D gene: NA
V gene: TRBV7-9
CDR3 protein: CASSLGENGYTF
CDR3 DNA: TGTGCCAGCAGCCTGGGCGAGAATGGCTACACCTTC

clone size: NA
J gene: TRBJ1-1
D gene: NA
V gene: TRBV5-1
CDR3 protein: CASSLGRGQIEAFF
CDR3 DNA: TGCGCCAGCAGCTTGGGGCGGGGGCAGATTGAAGCTTTCTTT

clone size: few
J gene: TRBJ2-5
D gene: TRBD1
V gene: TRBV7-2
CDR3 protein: CASRDLGQGAETQYF
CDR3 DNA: TGTGCCAGCAGGGATTTGGGACAGGGGGCTGAGACCCAGTACTTC

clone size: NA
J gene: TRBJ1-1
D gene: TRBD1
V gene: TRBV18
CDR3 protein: CASSPTQGAHTEAFF
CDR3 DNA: TGTGCCAGCTCACCAACACAGGGGGCTCACACTGAAGCTTTCTTT

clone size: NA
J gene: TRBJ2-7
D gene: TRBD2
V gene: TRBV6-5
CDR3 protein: CASSYSALADSYEQYF
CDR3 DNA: TGTGCCAGCAGTTATAGTGCACTAGCGGACTCCTACGAGCAGTACTTC

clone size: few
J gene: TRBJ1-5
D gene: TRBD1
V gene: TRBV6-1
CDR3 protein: CASSEGQGAISNQPQHF
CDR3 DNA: TGTGCCAGCAGTGAAGGACAGGGGGCGATCAGCAATCAGCCCCAGCATTTT

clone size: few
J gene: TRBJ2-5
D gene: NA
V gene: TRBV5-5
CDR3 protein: CASSLARSGEGQETQYF
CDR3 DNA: TGTGCCAGCAGCTTGGCCAGGTCAGGGGAAGGCCAAGAGACCCAGTACTTC

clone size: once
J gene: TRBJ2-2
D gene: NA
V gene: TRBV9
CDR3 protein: CASSMGQNTGELFF
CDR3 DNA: TGTGCCAGCAGCATGGGACAGAACACCGGGGAGCTGTTTTTT

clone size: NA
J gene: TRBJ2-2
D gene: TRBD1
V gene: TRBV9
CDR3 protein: CASSGYSSDRANTGELFF
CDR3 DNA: TGTGCCAGCAGCGGATACTCCTCGGACAGGGCGAACACCGGGGAGCTGTTTTTT

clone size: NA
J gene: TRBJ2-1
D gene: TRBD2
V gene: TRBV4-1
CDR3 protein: CASSPARGGAYNEQFF
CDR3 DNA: TGCGCCAGCAGCCCGGCACGCGGGGGGGCCTACAATGAGCAGTTCTTC

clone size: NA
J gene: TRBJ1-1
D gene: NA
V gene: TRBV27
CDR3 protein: CASSFFGHPNTEAFF
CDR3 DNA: TGTGCCAGCAGTTTTTTCGGACATCCAAACACTGAAGCTTTCTTT

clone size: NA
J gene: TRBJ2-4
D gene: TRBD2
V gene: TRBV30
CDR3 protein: CAWRLAGAENIQYF
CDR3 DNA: TGTGCCTGGCGACTAGCGGGGGCCGAAAACATTCAGTACTTC

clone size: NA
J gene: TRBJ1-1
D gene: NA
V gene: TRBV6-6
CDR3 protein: CASSLSGTEAFF
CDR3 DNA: TGTGCCAGCAGTCTTTCGGGGACTGAAGCTTTCTTT

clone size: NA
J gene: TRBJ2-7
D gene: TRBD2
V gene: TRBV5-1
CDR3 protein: CASSLVPLLAGSSYEQYF
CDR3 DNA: TGCGCCAGCAGCTTGGTGCCACTACTAGCGGGCAGCTCCTACGAGCAGTACTTC

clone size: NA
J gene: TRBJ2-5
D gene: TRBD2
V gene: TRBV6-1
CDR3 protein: CASSEGWGSGREETQYF
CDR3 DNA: TGTGCCAGCAGTGAAGGATGGGGTAGCGGGAGAGAAGAGACCCAGTACTTC

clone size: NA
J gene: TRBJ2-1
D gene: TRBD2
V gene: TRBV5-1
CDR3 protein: CASSLSFQAGGGEQFF
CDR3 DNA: TGCGCCAGCAGCTTGTCGTTTCAAGCGGGAGGTGGTGAGCAGTTCTTC

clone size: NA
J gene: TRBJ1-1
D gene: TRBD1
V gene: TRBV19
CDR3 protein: CASSSDRGNTEAFF
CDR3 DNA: TGTGCCAGTAGTTCCGACAGGGGGAACACTGAAGCTTTCTTT

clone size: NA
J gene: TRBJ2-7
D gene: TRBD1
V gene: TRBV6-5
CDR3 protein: CASSWDRGDYEQYF
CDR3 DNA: TGTGCCAGCAGTTGGGACAGGGGGGACTACGAGCAGTACTTC

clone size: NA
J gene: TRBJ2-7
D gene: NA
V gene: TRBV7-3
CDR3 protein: CASSSGESSYEQYF
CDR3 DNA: TGTGCCAGCAGCTCAGGCGAGAGCTCCTACGAGCAGTACTTC

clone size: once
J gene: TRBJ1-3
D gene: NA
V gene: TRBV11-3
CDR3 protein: CASRDNSGNTIYF
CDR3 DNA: TGTGCCAGCAGGGACAACTCTGGAAACACCATATATTTT

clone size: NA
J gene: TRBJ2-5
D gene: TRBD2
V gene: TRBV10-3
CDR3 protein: CAISDAGGQETQYF
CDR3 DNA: TGTGCCATCAGCGACGCGGGGGGGCAAGAGACCCAGTACTTC

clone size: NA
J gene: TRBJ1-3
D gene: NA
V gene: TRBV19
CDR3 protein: CASSTSTFGNTIYF
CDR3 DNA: TGTGCCAGTAGTACGAGTACCTTTGGAAACACCATATATTTT

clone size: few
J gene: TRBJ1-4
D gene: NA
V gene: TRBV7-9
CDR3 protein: CASSSDGGFSRLFF
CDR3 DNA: TGTGCCAGCAGCTCGGACGGGGGATTTAGTCGACTGTTTTTT

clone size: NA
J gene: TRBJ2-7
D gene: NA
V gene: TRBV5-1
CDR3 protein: CASSLNPAVTYEQYF
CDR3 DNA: TGCGCCAGCAGCTTGAATCCAGCGGTGACCTACGAGCAGTACTTC

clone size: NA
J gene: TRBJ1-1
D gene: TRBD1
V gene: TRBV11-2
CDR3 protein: CASSTAGVGGIGAFF
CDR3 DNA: TGTGCCAGCAGCACAGCGGGGGTAGGGGGCATTGGAGCTTTCTTT

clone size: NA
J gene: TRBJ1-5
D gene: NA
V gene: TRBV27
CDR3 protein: CASSSGRGQPQHF
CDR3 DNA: TGTGCCAGCAGTTCAGGGCGCGGTCAGCCCCAGCATTTT

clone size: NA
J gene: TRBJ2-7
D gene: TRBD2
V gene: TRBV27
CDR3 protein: CASSGGTSASSYEQYF
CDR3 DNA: TGTGCCAGCAGCGGAGGGACTAGCGCGAGCTCCTACGAGCAGTACTTC

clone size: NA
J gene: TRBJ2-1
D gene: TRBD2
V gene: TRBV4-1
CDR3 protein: CASSQEKRGGQSLYYNEQFF
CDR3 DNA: TGCGCCAGCAGCCAAGAGAAGCGGGGGGGCCAGTCTCTCTACTACAATGAGCAGTTCTTC

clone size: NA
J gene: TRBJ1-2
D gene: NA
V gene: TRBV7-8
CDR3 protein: CASSLGTDDGYTF
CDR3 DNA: TGTGCCAGCAGCTTAGGGACAGACGATGGCTACACCTTC

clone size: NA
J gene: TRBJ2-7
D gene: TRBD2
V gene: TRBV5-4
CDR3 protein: CASSHSGSEQYF
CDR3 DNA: TGTGCCAGCAGCCATAGCGGGAGCGAGCAGTACTTC

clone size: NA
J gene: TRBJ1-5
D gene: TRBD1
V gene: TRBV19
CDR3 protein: CASSMGTGSLSNQPQHF
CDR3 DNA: TGTGCCAGTAGTATGGGGACAGGGAGCCTTAGCAATCAGCCCCAGCATTTT

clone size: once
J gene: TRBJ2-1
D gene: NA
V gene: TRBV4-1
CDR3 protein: CASSLIRLDNEQFF
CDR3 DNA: TGCGCCAGCAGCCTTATCAGGTTGGACAATGAGCAGTTCTTC

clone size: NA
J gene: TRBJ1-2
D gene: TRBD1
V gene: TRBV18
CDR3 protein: CASSPEGLTGGDYGYTF
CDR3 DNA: TGTGCCAGCTCACCAGAAGGGTTGACAGGGGGCGACTATGGCTACACCTTC

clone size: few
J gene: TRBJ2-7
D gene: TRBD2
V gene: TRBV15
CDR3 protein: CATSRPGLGTSYEQYF
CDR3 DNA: TGTGCCACCAGCAGGCCGGGACTAGGCACCTCCTACGAGCAGTACTTC

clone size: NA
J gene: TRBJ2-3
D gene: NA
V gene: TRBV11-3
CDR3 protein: CASSLGEDIAGPDTQYF
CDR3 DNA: TGTGCCAGCAGCTTAGGCGAGGACATCGCCGGCCCAGATACGCAGTATTTT

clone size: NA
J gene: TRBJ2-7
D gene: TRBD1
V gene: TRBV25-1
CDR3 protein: CASGRDSSYEQYF
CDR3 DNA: TGTGCCAGCGGCCGGGACAGCTCCTACGAGCAGTACTTC

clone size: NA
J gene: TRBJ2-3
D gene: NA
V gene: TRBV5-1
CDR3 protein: CASSLWQGTDTQYF
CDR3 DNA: TGCGCCAGCAGCTTGTGGCAGGGCACAGATACGCAGTATTTT

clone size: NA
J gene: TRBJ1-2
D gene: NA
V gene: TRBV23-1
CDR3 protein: CASSPKGQSYGYTF
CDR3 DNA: TGCGCCAGCAGTCCTAAAGGACAGAGCTATGGCTACACCTTC